The T cell receptor beta chain under discussion was sequenced for a study of T cell responses to AZD1222 COVID-19 vaccine. Study context: Second doses were pooled across both intervals (about 4 or about 12 weeks).

Profiled with immunoSEQ multiplex PCR; TCRdb holds only in-frame clones, not every one. The table includes around 100,000 clones, roughly 90% detected once. The study, taken as a whole, reports: The breadth and depth of Spike-specific TCRs increased once two AZD1222 doses had been given.

Trimming shortened V by 0 bases and J by 4 bases, and 12 bases separated the two germline ends. CDR1 and CDR2 (germline): SGHDN, FVKESK. This CDR3 has 15 amino acids. On this clone: Its antigen is undetermined.

This sequence joins TRBV14 and TRBJ1-2; perhaps TRBD1 as D (5 bases). The sample in question was peripheral blood, obtained on day 0 of AZD1222 vaccination. The clonotype comes from an adult in good health. The CDR3 sequence is CASSQEGRYGYGYTF. CDR3 in DNA: TGTGCCAGCAGCCAAGAGGGGCGTTACGGCTATGGCTACACCTTC.